This TCR beta chain was sequenced during a study of OX40 agonist ivuxolimab in advanced cancers. General observations from the study: On average, CD8+ T cells showed a greater number of expanded clones than CD4+.

Using immunoSEQ multiplex PCR, the repertoire was profiled, and TCRdb retains in-frame clones only, with some absent. The sample contains some 50,000 clones, roughly 93% of which appear only once. CDR3 length equals 13 residues. The germline gives CDR1 MDHEN, CDR2 SYDVKM. V was cut by 3 bases and J by 5 bases, with 10 bases left in between. Note on this clone: Its antigen is unidentified.

The TCR sequence derives from an adult with an advanced solid tumor such as melanoma, head and neck, liver or kidney cancer. Sample: CD4+ or CD8+ T cells sorted from blood, taken in a trial of the OX40 agonist ivuxolimab. V and J are TRBV28 and TRBJ1-1; D unclear. CDR3 bases: TGTGCCAGCAGTTTCCGGCCGACAACTGAAGCTTTCTTT. This codes for CASSFRPTTEAFF.